These T cell receptor beta chains were read from a single sample in a study of OX40 agonist ivuxolimab in advanced cancers. TCRdb's copy holds only in-frame clones and misses some; the assay was immunoSEQ multiplex PCR. Counted here are 75,000 to 95,000 clones, 75% to 95% occurring once; the ten biggest clones make up 2.3%. Material: CD4+ or CD8+ T cells sorted from blood, obtained in a trial of the OX40 agonist ivuxolimab. Every receptor here comes from an adult with an advanced solid tumor such as melanoma, head and neck, liver or kidney cancer. Each CDR3 is given with its conserved first and last residue. The order of the fields is clone size, J gene, V gene, D gene, CDR3 length, CDR3 DNA, CDR3 protein. D genes are given only for firm matches. Rows give clone size only sometimes, using once, few, many, or a class for an expanded clone.

size: NA
J: TRBJ2-1
V: TRBV13
D: TRBD2
length: 15
DNA: TGTGCCAGCAGCGAGACTAGCGGGAGGGGAAATGAGCAGTTCTTC
CDR3: CASSETSGRGNEQFF

size: NA
J: TRBJ2-7
V: TRBV6-6
D: TRBD2
length: 13
DNA: TGTGCCAGCAAGGGACTAGCGGGAGAACAGCAGTACTTC
CDR3: CASKGLAGEQQYF

size: few
J: TRBJ1-2
V: TRBV5-1
D: NA
length: 15
DNA: TGCGCCAGCAGCTTGGATATAGGGGTGTCCTATGGCTACACCTTC
CDR3: CASSLDIGVSYGYTF

size: NA
J: TRBJ2-7
V: TRBV5-1
D: TRBD1
length: 14
DNA: TGCGCCAGCAGCTGGGGACAGGGACGCGACGAGCAGTACTTC
CDR3: CASSWGQGRDEQYF

size: NA
J: TRBJ2-2
V: TRBV19
D: NA
length: 15
DNA: TGTGCCAGTAGTATAGATTATGACAGCACCGGGGAGCTGTTTTTT
CDR3: CASSIDYDSTGELFF

size: NA
J: TRBJ2-7
V: TRBV6-1
D: NA
length: 12
DNA: TGTGCCAGCAGTGGGCAGATGGACGAGCAGTACTTC
CDR3: CASSGQMDEQYF

size: NA
J: TRBJ1-5
V: TRBV15
D: NA
length: 13
DNA: TGTGCCACCAGTTTAGGGAGGGATCAGCCCCAGCATTTT
CDR3: CATSLGRDQPQHF

size: NA
J: TRBJ2-7
V: TRBV5-4
D: NA
length: 14
DNA: TGTGCCAGCAGCTTGTGGACGGCGGCCTACGAGCAGTACTTC
CDR3: CASSLWTAAYEQYF

size: NA
J: TRBJ2-1
V: TRBV4-1
D: NA
length: 12
DNA: TGCGCCAGCAGCCCCTTACAGGGTAAGCAGTTCTTC
CDR3: CASSPLQGKQFF

size: NA
J: TRBJ1-1
V: TRBV28
D: TRBD1
length: 15
DNA: TGTGCCAGCAGTCCAGGGGACAGGGGGAACACTGAAGCTTTCTTT
CDR3: CASSPGDRGNTEAFF

size: NA
J: TRBJ2-7
V: TRBV5-4
D: TRBD2
length: 15
DNA: TGTGCCAGCAGCTTCCCCGGGCGGGAGGGCCACGAGCAGTACTTC
CDR3: CASSFPGREGHEQYF